This entry describes one T cell receptor beta chain. The sample originates from a study of cytomegalovirus exposure and HLA in healthy donors. The PCR ran on 60 Vbeta and 13 Jbeta primers. The data were produced by immunoSEQ multiplex PCR, yet TCRdb's version contains in-frame clones alone and is incomplete. The sample holds around 180,000 clones, roughly 85% seen once. Trimming removed 5 bases from V and 2 bases from J, with 7 bases in between. Germline CDR1 reads MNHNS; CDR2 reads SASEGT. The CDR3 extends over 14 amino acids. The sequence derives from a woman in her forties in good health and CMV-seronegative. Specimen: PBMCs. V gene TRBV6-1 combines with J gene TRBJ2-6; D is possibly TRBD2 (5 bases). CDR3 region: CASSLRAGANVLTF. CDR3 bases: TGTGCCAGCAGTCTGAGGGCTGGGGCCAACGTCCTGACTTTC.